This T cell receptor (beta chain) was recovered during a study of T cell repertoires in cytomegalovirus infection. In the study overall: From public TCR beta signatures came an indication of both CMV infection and matching HLA type. Study results and caveats: Pooled public TCR beta family frequency picked out CMV carriers with the relevant HLA. In two of eight donors, the top clonotype was HLA-C-restricted CMV-specific.

CDR3 size: 16 residues. Per the germline V gene, CDR1 is DFQATT and CDR2 is SNEGSKA (reference sequence). V lost 0 bases, J lost 4 bases, and 6 bases stayed unmatched. A single record per CDR3 protein comes from TCRdb applying MiXCR to the reads. The repertoire holds hundreds of thousands of distinct CDR3 sequences, with about 24% as singletons. There are a few counts of this clonotype. Its antigen is undetermined. This clonotype was obtained from a human donor in good health (CMV status not recorded). Some clones in this sample may be carry-over from other donors' samples. This rearrangement joins TRBV20-1 to TRBJ1-2; 12 nucleotides align to TRBD1. Sequencing used CD8+ T cells from PBMCs. The chain's CDR3 is CSAREGGTGGIYGYTF. In nucleotides, the CDR3 is TGCAGTGCTAGAGAAGGGGGGACAGGGGGCATCTATGGCTACACCTTC.